The following is a T cell receptor (beta chain) sequence with its context. These data come from a study of blood T cell repertoires in COVID-19. Study-wide background: Sites in the United States, Italy and Spain provided acute and convalescent COVID-19 samples. Sample material is recorded as cDNA or gDNA derived from T cells, B-cell-depleted T cells, or PBMCs.

Participants had their cohort set by participant-reported clinical history. The assay was immunoSEQ multiplex PCR, and TCRdb's table has in-frame clones only and misses some. Of 270,000 or so clones in the sample, around 88% were seen once. CDR1 is LGHDT and CDR2 is YNNKEL in the germline V gene (reference sequence). The CDR3 totals 11 residues. Trimming took off 4 bases at V and 3 bases at J, with 4 bases between the two ends. This chain joins TRBV3-1 (or the pseudogene TRBV3-2) and TRBJ2-7; no definite D call. This clonotype was obtained from a middle-aged woman with acute COVID-19. Sequencing used PBMCs or T cells enriched from blood (not recorded which). Here the CDR3 reads CASSLNYEQYF. As DNA, the CDR3 is TGTGCCAGCAGCCTAAACTACGAGCAGTACTTC.